Sequencing of this TCR beta chain was carried out in a study of regulatory T cells in long-lasting Graves disease (dated by TCRdb to the early 2020s). About the investigation overall: Persistent Graves' disease was defined as persistently positive TSH receptor autoantibodies together with antithyroid drug treatment for over 5 years. Persistent Graves' disease patients were compared with newly diagnosed Graves' disease patients by peripheral blood TCR sequencing and RNA sequencing. The study took place in China and was registered as a clinical trial. A total of 35 or so samples underwent TCR sequencing: roughly 13 from persistent and roughly 20 from newly diagnosed Graves' disease patients. Antithyroid drugs had been taken for about 9.7 years on average by persistent Graves' disease patients in the clinical cohort. Overall study outcomes, separate from this receptor: More public clonotypes were shared among persistent patients (under 3,000) than among newly diagnosed patients (just under 1,000). Compared with newly diagnosed patients, persistent Graves' disease patients had lower TCR Shannon entropy and fewer highly expanded clones, which suggests clonal expansion. Only peripheral blood was studied, because thyroid tissue, the primary lesion, was inaccessible. The small sample size was acknowledged by the authors as a limitation that may reduce accuracy. Only the TCR beta chain was sequenced and analyzed. Preferential use of TRBV28, TRBJ1-2 and TRBJ2-5 was observed in persistent disease, whereas TRBV20-1 and TRBJ2-1 were favored in newly diagnosed disease.

CDR1 and CDR2 (MNHEY, SVGEGT) derive from the germline V gene. Deletion took 5 bases off V and 3 bases off J, with a span of 14 bases between the germline ends. Taken from cysteine to phenylalanine, the CDR3 has 14 residues. CDR3 DNA only is kept here, 42 bases in frame from base 1. This clonotype was seen a few times. No cognate antigen has been identified for it. No qualities accompany the bases; no much larger clone lies one base away. The time point tag for this specimen amounts to: persistent/refractory GD, antithyroid drugs over 5 years with positive TRAb. For both TCR sequencing and RNA sequencing, RNA was extracted from PBMCs in TRIzol. Graves' disease was diagnosed according to American Thyroid Association guidelines. The patients came from an endocrinology department in Xi'an, China. Each patient gave approximately 9 milliliters of peripheral blood, collected in an EDTA anticoagulant tube. Ficoll Paque Plus density gradient separation was used to isolate PBMCs, and no additional T cell sorting was done. An Agilent 2100 Bioanalyzer and agarose gel were used to check RNA quality, while a NanoDrop 2000 measured RNA concentration.

Library method: multiplex PCR. The listed sequencing device is Illumina HiSeq 4000. iRepertoire HTBI primers and Arm-PCR amplification of CDR3 regions were used to construct TCR beta libraries. Before sequencing, the PCR products went through gel purification. In the authors' own workflow: Across samples, some 62 TRBV and 12 to 15 TRBJ segments were identified and used for gene usage analysis of CDR3 amino acid clonotypes. Filtered high-quality paired reads were merged into contigs using COPE and FqMerger. Contigs were aligned with BLAST to IMGT TRBV, TRBD and TRBJ reference genes, and CDR3 was defined per IMGT. Clonotypes above 0.1% frequency were classified as highly expanded clones. Repertoire diversity was measured by Shannon entropy, and V-J evenness by the Gini coefficient. A clonotype found in more than one individual was treated as public. The raw public data were reprocessed by TCRdb itself: fastp quality trimming at Q25, MiXCR clonotype calling, in-frame beta chains only. Each entry merges the rows of one CDR3 protein and shows their most common DNA and genes. For this entry, the V and J calls and clone size follow TCRdb and not the study's own pipeline. The sample profile shows 420,000 or so distinct CDR3 sequences; around 22% of them were found once. The leading ten clones occupy approximately 25% of the sample.

The material was peripheral blood mononuclear cells (PBMCs), obtained when the disease was refractory, from a patient treated with antithyroid drugs. The clonotype comes from a female donor with Graves disease. The sequence is built from TRBV6-2 or TRBV6-3 and TRBJ2-7; no D gene is confidently identified. The nucleotide sequence reads TGTGCCAGCAGTGAGGTGTTAGGAAACTACGAGCAGTACTTC. Translated, this gives CASSEVLGNYEQYF.